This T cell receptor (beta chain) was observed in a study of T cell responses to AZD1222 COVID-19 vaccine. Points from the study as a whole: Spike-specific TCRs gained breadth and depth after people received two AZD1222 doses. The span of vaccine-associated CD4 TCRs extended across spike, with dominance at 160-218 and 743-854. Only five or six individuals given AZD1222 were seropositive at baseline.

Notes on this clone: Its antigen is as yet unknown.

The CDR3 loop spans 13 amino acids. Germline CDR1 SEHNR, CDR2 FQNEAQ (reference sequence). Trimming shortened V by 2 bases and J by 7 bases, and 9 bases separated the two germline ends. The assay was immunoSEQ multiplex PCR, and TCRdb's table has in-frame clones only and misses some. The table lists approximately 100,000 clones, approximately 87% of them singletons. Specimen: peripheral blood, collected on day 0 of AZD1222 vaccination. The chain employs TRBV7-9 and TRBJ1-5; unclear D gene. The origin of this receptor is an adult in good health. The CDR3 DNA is TGTGCCAGCAGCTTAAGATTGGGGCAGCCCCAGCATTTT. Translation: CASSLRLGQPQHF.